Below are 7 T cell receptor beta chains sequenced from a single sample in a study of shared clonotypes between healthy human individuals (TCRdb year 2020). Libraries were built with the immunoSEQ multiplex PCR assay. The clones in this table, taken by TCRdb from immuneACCESS, are in-frame only. Not every clone is retained; where verified, under half of the shortfall comes from an unresolved V gene, and the cause of the rest is unknown. The sample table contains some 470,000 clones; only one count was recorded for 76% of them. 13% of the sample comes from the top ten. What was sequenced was PBMCs. Receptor source: a woman in her forties in good health. Some clones in this sample may be carry-over from other donors' samples.

The V and J genes are TRBV10-2 and TRBJ2-1; 12 bases align to TRBD1. CDR3 length: 15 residues. CDR1 is WSHSY, CDR2 SAAADI, per germline. Trimming removed 8 bases from V and 2 bases from J; junction bases left unmatched: 4. Written as DNA, the CDR3 is TGCGCCAGCCAGAGGGACAGGGGGCCCTACAATGAGCAGTTCTTC. It encodes CASQRDRGPYNEQFF.

The V gene is TRBV28, the J gene TRBJ1-2; no clear D. CDR3 length equals 11 residues. The germline gives CDR1 MDHEN, CDR2 SYDVKM. V was cut by 5 bases and J by 6 bases, with 7 bases left in between. CDR3 nucleotides: TGTGCCAGCAGTAACCAGAATGGCTACACCTTC. Encoded protein: CASSNQNGYTF.

The chain uses TRBV28 and TRBJ2-1, with D possibly matching TRBD1 (5 bases). V was clipped by 6 bases and J by 4 bases, with 10 bases between them. The germline CDR1 and CDR2 sequences are MDHEN and SYDVKM. This CDR3 is built from 13 residues. CDR3 in amino acids: CASRPDRYNEQFF. The DNA of the CDR3 is TGTGCCAGCAGACCCGACAGATACAATGAGCAGTTCTTC.

Details on this clone: Other nucleotide sequences from this sample produce the same CDR3. This sequence joins TRBV9 and TRBJ2-7; unclear D gene. The CDR3 contains 12 residues. The V and J ends lost 3 bases and 4 bases respectively, with 8 bases between them. CDR1 is SGDLS, CDR2 YYNGEE, per germline. The CDR3 protein is CASSGSSYEQYF. CDR3 DNA sequence: TGTGCCAGCAGCGGCAGTTCTTACGAGCAGTACTTC.

V gene TRBV18 combines with J gene TRBJ2-5; 14 bases line up with TRBD2. The V segment lost 6 bases and the J segment 5 bases; nucleotides outside the gene matches: 8. Germline V gene lookup returns CDR1 KGHSH and CDR2 LQKENI. This CDR3 has 16 residues. CDR3 in amino acids: CASSPGTSGSGETQYF. CDR3 in DNA: TGTGCCAGCTCGCCGGGGACTAGCGGGAGTGGGGAGACCCAGTACTTC.

The V call is TRBV5-6, the J call TRBJ2-5, with 8 bases matching TRBD1. CDR3 size: 14 residues. Germline V lookup: CDR1 SGHDT, CDR2 YYEEEE. V shed 0 bases and J 11 bases; nucleotides not matched to a gene: 9. CDR3: CASSLDGQGWEQYF. The CDR3, as DNA: TGTGCCAGCAGCTTGGACGGACAGGGTTGGGAGCAGTACTTC.

The gene calls are TRBV19 and TRBJ1-1; D might be TRBD1 (5 bases). Trimming removed 0 bases from V and 5 bases from J, with 13 bases in between. Germline values: CDR1 LNHDA, CDR2 SQIVND (reference sequence). This CDR3 has 15 residues. CDR3 nucleotide sequence: TGTGCCAGTAGTATAGAATACCAGGGTGGGACTGAAGCTTTCTTT. Its translation is CASSIEYQGGTEAFF.